Below, one TCR beta chain is given with its context. This sample is drawn from a study of PD-L1 blockade in urothelial cancer. Overall study context: About nine tenths of the roughly 29 patients comprised males who had bladder-origin urothelial cancer. Blood analysis was done at 3 weeks (second dose) and 6 weeks after treatment began.

Only in-frame clones appear in the TCRdb table, and some are missing; sequencing was by immunoSEQ multiplex PCR. The sample has 45,000 or so clones, about 91% seen once. Germline-derived CDR1 and CDR2 are SGHTA and FQGNSA. V lost 5 bases, J lost 3 bases, and 14 bases lay in between. This CDR3 has 14 residues. Pretreatment and on-treatment blood mononuclear cell samples were taken, totaling between 1 and 8 time points per patient. This clonotype originated in an elderly man with urothelial cancer. Here the sequenced sample was PBMCs, taken around atezolizumab (anti-PD-L1) treatment. The rearrangement links TRBV7-2 to TRBJ2-7; D is uncertain. In DNA, the CDR3 is TGTGCCAGCAGCATTAGCTCTACGGGCTACGAGCAGTACTTC. Translated, it gives CASSISSTGYEQYF.